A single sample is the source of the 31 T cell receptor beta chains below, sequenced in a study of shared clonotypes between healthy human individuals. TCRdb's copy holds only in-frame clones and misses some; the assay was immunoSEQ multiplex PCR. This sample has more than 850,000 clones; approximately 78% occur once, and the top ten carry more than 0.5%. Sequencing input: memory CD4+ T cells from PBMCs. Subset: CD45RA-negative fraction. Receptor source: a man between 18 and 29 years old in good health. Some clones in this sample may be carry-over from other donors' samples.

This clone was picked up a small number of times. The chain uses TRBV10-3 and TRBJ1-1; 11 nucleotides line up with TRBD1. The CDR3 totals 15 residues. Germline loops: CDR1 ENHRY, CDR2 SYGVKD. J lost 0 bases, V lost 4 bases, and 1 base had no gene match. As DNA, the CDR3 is TGTGCCATCAGTGCGGGACAGGGGGTGAACACTGAAGCTTTCTTT. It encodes CAISAGQGVNTEAFF.

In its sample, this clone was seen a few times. The CDR3 DNA is TGTGCCAGCAGCCAGCTGTCCCTACAGGGGGCCTCTATGGATGGCTACACCTTC. It specifies CASSQLSLQGASMDGYTF. The chain combines TRBV28 with TRBJ1-2; 9 nucleotides line up with TRBD1. Germline V lookup: CDR1 MDHEN, CDR2 SYDVKM. The V segment lost 6 bases and the J segment 6 bases; nucleotides outside the gene matches: 20. The CDR3 totals 18 residues.

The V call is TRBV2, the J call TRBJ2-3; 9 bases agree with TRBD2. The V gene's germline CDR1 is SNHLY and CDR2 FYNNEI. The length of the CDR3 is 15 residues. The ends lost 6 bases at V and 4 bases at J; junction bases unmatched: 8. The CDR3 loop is CASRRREGVPDTQYF. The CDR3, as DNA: TGTGCCAGCAGGAGGCGGGAGGGCGTCCCAGATACGCAGTATTTT.

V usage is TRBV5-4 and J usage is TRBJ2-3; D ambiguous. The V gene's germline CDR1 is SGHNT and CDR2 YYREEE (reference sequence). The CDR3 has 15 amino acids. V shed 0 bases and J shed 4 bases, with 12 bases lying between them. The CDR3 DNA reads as TGTGCCAGCAGCTTGGCCACGGCCCGGCCAGATACGCAGTATTTT. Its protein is CASSLATARPDTQYF. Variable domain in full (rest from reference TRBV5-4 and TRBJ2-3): ETGVTQSPTHLIKTRGQQVTLRCSSQSGHNTVSWYQQALGQGPQFIFQYYREEENGRGNFPPRFSGLQFPNYSSELNVNALELDDSALYLCASSLATARPDTQYFGPGTRLTVL.

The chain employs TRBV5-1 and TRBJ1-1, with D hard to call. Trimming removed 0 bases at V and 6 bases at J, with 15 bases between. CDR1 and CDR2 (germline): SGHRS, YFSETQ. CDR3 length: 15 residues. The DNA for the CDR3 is TGCGCCAGCAGCTTGGGGATCTCGGGCCCCGCTGAAGCTTTCTTT. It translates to CASSLGISGPAEAFF.

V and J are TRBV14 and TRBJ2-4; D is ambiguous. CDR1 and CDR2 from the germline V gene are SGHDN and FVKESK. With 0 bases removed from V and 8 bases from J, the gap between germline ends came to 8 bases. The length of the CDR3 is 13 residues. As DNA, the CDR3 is TGTGCCAGCAGCCAAGACGCCTATTACATTCAGTACTTC. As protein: CASSQDAYYIQYF.

CDR3 coding DNA: TGTGCCAGCAGCTCGCCGGGACAGAACTCCTACAATGAGCAGTTCTTC. It is translated as CASSSPGQNSYNEQFF. The V call is TRBV11-2, the J call TRBJ2-1; 7 nucleotides line up with TRBD1. Germline V gene data show CDR1 as SGHAT and CDR2 as FQNNGV. The V gene end was trimmed by 4 bases and the J gene end by 0 bases; junction bases not matched to a gene: 6. The CDR3 loop spans 16 amino acids.

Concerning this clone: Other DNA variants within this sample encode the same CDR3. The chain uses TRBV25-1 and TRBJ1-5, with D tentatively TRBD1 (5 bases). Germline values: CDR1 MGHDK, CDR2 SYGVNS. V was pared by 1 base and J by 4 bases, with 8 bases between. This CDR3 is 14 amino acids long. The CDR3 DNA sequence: TGTGCCAGCAGTGAATCGGGGGGGAATCAGCCCCAGCATTTT. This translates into CASSESGGNQPQHF.

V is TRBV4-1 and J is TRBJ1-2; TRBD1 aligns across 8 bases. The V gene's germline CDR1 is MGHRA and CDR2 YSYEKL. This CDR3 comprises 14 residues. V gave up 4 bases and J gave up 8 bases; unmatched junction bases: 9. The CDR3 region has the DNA TGCGCCAGCAGCCCGAGCGACAGGGGAGGCGGCTACACCTTC. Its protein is CASSPSDRGGGYTF.

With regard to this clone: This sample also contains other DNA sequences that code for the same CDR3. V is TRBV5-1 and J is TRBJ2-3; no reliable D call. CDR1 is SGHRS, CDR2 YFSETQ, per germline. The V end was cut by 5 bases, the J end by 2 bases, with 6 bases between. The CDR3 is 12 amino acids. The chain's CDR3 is CASSYSTDTQYF. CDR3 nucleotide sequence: TGCGCCAGCAGTTACTCCACAGATACGCAGTATTTT.

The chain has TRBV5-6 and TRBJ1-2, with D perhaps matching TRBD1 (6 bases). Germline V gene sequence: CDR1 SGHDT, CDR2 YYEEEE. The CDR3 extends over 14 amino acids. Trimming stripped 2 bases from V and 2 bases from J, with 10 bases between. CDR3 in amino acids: CASSFYRVNYGYTF. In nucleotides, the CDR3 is TGTGCCAGCAGCTTTTACAGGGTGAACTATGGCTACACCTTC.

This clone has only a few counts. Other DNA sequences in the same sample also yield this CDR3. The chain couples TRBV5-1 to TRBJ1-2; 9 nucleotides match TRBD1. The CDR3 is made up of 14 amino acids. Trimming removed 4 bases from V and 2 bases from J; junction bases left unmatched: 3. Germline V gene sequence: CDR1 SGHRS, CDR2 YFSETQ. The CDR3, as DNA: TGCGCCAGCAGCACCGGACAGGGGAACTATGGCTACACCTTC. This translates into CASSTGQGNYGYTF. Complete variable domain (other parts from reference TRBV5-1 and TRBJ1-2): KAGVTQTPRYLIKTRGQQVTLSCSPISGHRSVSWYQQTPGQGLQFLFEYFSETQRNKGNFPGRFSGRQFSNSRSEMNVSTLELGDSALYLCASSTGQGNYGYTFGSGTRLTVV.

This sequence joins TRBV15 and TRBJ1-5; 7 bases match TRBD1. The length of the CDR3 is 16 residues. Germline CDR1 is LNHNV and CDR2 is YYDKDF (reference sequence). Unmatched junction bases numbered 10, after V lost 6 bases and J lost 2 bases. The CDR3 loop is CATRRQGTRGNQPQHF. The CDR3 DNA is TGTGCCACCAGGCGACAGGGAACAAGGGGCAATCAGCCCCAGCATTTT.

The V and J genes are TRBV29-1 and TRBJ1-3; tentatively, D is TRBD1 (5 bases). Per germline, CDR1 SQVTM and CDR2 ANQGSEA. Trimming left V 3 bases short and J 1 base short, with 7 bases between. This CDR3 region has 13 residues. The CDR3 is CSVDRVSGNTIYF. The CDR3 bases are TGCAGCGTTGACAGGGTTTCTGGAAACACCATATATTTT.

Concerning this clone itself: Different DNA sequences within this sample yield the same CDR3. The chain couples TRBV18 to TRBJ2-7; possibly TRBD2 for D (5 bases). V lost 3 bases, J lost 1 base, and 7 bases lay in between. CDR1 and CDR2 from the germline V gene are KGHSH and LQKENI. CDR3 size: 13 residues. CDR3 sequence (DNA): TGTGCCAGCTCACCCAGCGGATCCTACGAGCAGTACTTC. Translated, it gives CASSPSGSYEQYF.

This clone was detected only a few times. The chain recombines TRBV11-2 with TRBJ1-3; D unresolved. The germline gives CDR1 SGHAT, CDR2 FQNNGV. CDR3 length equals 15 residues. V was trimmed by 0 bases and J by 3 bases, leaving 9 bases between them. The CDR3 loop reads CASSLDLYSGNTIYF. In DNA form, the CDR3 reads TGTGCCAGCAGCTTAGATCTGTACAGTGGAAACACCATATATTTT. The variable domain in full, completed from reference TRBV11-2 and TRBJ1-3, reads EAGVAQSPRYKIIEKRQSVAFWCNPISGHATLYWYQQILGQGPKLLIQFQNNGVVDDSQLPKDRFSAERLKGVDSTLKIQPAKLEDSAVYLCASSLDLYSGNTIYFGEGSWLTVV.

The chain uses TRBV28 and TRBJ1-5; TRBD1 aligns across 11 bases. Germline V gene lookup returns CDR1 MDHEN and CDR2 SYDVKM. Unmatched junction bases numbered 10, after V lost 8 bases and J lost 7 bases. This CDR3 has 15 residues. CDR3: CASGLPGQGVQPQHF. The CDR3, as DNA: TGTGCCAGCGGCCTTCCGGGACAGGGGGTCCAGCCCCAGCATTTT. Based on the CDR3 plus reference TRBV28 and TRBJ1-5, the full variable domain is DVKVTQSSRYLVKRTGEKVFLECVQDMDHENMFWYRQDPGLGLRLIYFSYDVKMKEKGDIPEGYSVSREKKERFSLILESASTNQTSMYLCASGLPGQGVQPQHFGDGTRLSIL.

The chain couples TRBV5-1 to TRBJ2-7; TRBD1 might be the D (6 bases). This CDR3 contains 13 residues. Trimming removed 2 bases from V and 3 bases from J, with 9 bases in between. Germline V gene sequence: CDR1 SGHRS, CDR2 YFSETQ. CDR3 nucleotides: TGCGCCAGCAGCTTCATCAGGGGCTACGAGCAGTACTTC. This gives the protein CASSFIRGYEQYF.

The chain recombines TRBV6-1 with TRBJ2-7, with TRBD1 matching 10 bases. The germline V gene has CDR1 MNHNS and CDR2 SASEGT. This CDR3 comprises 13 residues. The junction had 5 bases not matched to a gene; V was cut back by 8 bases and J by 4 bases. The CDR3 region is CASQGQGKYEQYF. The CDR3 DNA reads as TGTGCCAGCCAGGGACAGGGGAAGTACGAGCAGTACTTC.

CDR3 sequence reads: CASSWDRGNSFNEQFF. Written as DNA, the CDR3 is TGTGCCAGCAGCTGGGACAGGGGGAACTCGTTCAATGAGCAGTTCTTC. The chain combines TRBV5-4 with TRBJ2-1; TRBD1 matches at 11 bases. This CDR3 is 16 amino acids long. From germline, CDR1 is SGHNT and CDR2 YYREEE (reference sequence). The V and J ends lost 3 bases and 6 bases, in that order; junction bases with no gene match: 8.

The CDR3 reads CASSYQGGNIQYF. DNA of the CDR3: TGTGCCAGCAGTTACCAGGGGGGGAACATTCAGTACTTC. J is TRBJ2-4 and V is TRBV6-5; either TRBD1 or TRBD2 may fit D (7 bases each). Trimming left V 2 bases short and J 7 bases short, with 9 bases between. Germline CDR1 is MNHEY and CDR2 is SVGAGI. The length of the CDR3 is 13 residues.

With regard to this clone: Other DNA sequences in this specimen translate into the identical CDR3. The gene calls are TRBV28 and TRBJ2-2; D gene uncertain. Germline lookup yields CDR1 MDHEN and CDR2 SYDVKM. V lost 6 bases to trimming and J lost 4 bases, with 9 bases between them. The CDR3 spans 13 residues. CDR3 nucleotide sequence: TGTGCCAGCAGCCTGTTGGGCACCGGGGAGCTGTTTTTT. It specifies CASSLLGTGELFF.

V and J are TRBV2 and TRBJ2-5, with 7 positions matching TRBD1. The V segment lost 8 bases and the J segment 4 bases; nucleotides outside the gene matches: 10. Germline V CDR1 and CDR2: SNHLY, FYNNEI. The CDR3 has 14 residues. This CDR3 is CASSPDRHRETQYF. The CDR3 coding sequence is TGTGCCAGCTCCCCGGACAGGCACCGAGAGACCCAGTACTTC.

The CDR3: CASSSPPGVQYF. CDR3 in DNA: TGTGCCAGCAGCTCTCCGCCGGGGGTGCAGTACTTC. This chain connects TRBV11-3 to TRBJ2-7, with a possible D match to TRBD2 (6 bases). Germline CDR1 is SGHNT and CDR2 is YENEEA. This CDR3 region has 12 residues. Deletions cut 4 bases from V and 9 bases from J, with 13 bases between.

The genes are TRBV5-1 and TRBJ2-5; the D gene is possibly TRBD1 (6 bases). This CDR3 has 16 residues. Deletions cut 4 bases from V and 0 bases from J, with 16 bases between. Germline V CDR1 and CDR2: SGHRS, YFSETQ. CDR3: CASSPEIGQHQETQYF. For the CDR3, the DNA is TGCGCCAGCAGCCCGGAAATAGGACAGCACCAAGAGACCCAGTACTTC.

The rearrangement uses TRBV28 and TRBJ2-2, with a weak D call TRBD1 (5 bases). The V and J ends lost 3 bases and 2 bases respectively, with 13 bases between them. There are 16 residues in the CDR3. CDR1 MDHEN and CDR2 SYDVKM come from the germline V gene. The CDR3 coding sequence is TGTGCCAGCAGTTTGACGTACAGGCGTAACACCGGGGAGCTGTTTTTT. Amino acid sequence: CASSLTYRRNTGELFF. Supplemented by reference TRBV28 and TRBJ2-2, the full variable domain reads DVKVTQSSRYLVKRTGEKVFLECVQDMDHENMFWYRQDPGLGLRLIYFSYDVKMKEKGDIPEGYSVSREKKERFSLILESASTNQTSMYLCASSLTYRRNTGELFFGEGSRLTVL.

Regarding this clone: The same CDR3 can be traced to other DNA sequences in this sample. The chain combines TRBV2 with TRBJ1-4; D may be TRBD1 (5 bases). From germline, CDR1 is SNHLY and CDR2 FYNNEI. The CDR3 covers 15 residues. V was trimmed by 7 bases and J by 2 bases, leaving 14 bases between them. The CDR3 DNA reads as TGTGCCAGCAACGAATTTGGGGCGACTAATGAAAAACTGTTTTTT. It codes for CASNEFGATNEKLFF. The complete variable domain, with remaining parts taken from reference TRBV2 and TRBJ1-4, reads EPEVTQTPSHQVTQMGQEVILRCVPISNHLYFYWYRQILGQKVEFLVSFYNNEISEKSEIFDDQFSVERPDGSNFTLKIRSTKLEDSAMYFCASNEFGATNEKLFFGSGTQLSVL.

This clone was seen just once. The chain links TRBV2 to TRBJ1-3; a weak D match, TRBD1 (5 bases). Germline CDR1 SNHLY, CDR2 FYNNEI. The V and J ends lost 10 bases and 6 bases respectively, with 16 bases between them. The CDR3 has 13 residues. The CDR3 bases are TGTGCCACGAAGGAGGGGCAGTCAAACACCATATATTTT. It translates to CATKEGQSNTIYF.

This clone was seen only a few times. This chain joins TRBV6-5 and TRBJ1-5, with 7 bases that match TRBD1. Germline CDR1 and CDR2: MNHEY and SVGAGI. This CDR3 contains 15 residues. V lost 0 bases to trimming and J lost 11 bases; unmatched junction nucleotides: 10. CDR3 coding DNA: TGTGCCAGCAGTTACTCGAACCAGGGGGAGTCCACCCAGCATTTT. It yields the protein CASSYSNQGESTQHF.

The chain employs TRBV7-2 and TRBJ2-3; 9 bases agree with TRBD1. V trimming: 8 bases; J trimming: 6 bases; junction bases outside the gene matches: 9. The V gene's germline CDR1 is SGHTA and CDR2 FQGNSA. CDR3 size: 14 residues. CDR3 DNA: TGTGCCAGCGGGACAGGGAGTCCGCTCGATACGCAGTATTTT. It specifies CASGTGSPLDTQYF. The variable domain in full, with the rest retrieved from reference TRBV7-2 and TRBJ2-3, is GAGVSQSPSNKVTEKGKDVELRCDPISGHTALYWYRQSLGQGLEFLIYFQGNSAPDKSGLPSDRFSAERTGGSVSTLTIQRTQQEDSAVYLCASGTGSPLDTQYFGPGTRLTVL.

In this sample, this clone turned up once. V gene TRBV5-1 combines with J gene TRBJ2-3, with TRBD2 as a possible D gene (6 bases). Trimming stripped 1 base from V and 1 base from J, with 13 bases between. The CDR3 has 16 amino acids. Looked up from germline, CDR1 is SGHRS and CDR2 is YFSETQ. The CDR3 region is CASSLTAGGGTDTQYF. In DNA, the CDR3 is TGCGCCAGCAGCTTGACAGCCGGGGGAGGCACAGATACGCAGTATTTT. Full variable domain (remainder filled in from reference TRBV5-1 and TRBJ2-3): KAGVTQTPRYLIKTRGQQVTLSCSPISGHRSVSWYQQTPGQGLQFLFEYFSETQRNKGNFPGRFSGRQFSNSRSEMNVSTLELGDSALYLCASSLTAGGGTDTQYFGPGTRLTVL.